Listed here are 30 T cell receptor beta chains from one sample, sequenced in a study of CD8+ T cells in alopecia areata. Treatment denoted: oral pan-JAK inhibitor, 5-10 mg twice daily. Extraction and reverse transcription of RNA yielded cDNA as the sequencing template. Assay used: immunoSEQ multiplex PCR; TCRdb lists only in-frame clones, some missing. The sample includes about 270,000 clones, about three fifths of them seen just once. The specimen was CD4+ T cells sorted from blood, collected between weeks 51 and 54, from a patient treated with tofacitinib. The receptors here all came from a human donor with alopecia areata.

This chain links TRBV5-6 with TRBJ2-3; D is undetermined. This CDR3 spans 11 amino acids. Germline V gene data show CDR1 as SGHDT and CDR2 as YYEEEE. V was shortened by 4 bases and J by 6 bases, with 6 bases between the two germline ends. The CDR3 sequence: CASSNWDTQYF. CDR3 bases: TGTGCCAGCAGCAATTGGGATACGCAGTATTTT.

V usage is TRBV29-1 and J usage is TRBJ2-7; tentative D call: TRBD1 (5 bases). The germline V gene encodes CDR1 SQVTM and CDR2 ANQGSEA. This CDR3 contains 12 residues. The V gene lost 6 bases and the J gene lost 2 bases, with 11 bases spanning the gap. CDR3 in DNA: TGCAGCGTCCTGACAGTCACCTACGAGCAGTACTTC. Translated, it gives CSVLTVTYEQYF.

This chain joins TRBV7-3 and TRBJ1-1; D not resolved. Trimming shortened V by 5 bases and J by 1 base, and 8 bases separated the two germline ends. The CDR3 sequence is 13 residues long. Germline CDR1 reads SGHTA; CDR2 reads FQGTGA. The CDR3 is CASSLTPNTEAFF. As DNA, the CDR3 is TGTGCCAGCAGCCTGACACCGAACACTGAAGCTTTCTTT.

The chain is built from TRBV2 and TRBJ1-1; D not resolved. The CDR3 is 13 residues long. Trimming pared 9 bases from V and 0 bases from J, leaving 11 bases between. Germline CDR1 is SNHLY and CDR2 is FYNNEI. The CDR3 DNA is TGTGCCAGTATGACACTCATGAACACTGAAGCTTTCTTT. Translating gives CASMTLMNTEAFF.

The rearrangement uses TRBV7-2 and TRBJ2-1; 11 bases map to TRBD2. Germline V lookup: CDR1 SGHTA, CDR2 FQGNSA. Trimming removed 7 bases from V and 4 bases from J; junction bases left unmatched: 9. The CDR3 contains 16 residues. CDR3 nucleotides: TGTGCCAGCACCCTTAGAGGGACTAGCGGTTACAATGAGCAGTTCTTC. Translated, it gives CASTLRGTSGYNEQFF.

The J gene is TRBJ1-2, the V gene TRBV5-1; 7 bases agree with TRBD1. CDR1 and CDR2 (germline): SGHRS, YFSETQ. V shed 0 bases, J shed 5 bases, and the junction held 4 bases outside the gene matches. This CDR3 is built from 14 residues. Here the CDR3 DNA reads TGCGCCAGCAGCTTGGCCACAGGGGAGTATGGCTACACCTTC. This sequence encodes CASSLATGEYGYTF.

The rearrangement links TRBV6-1 to TRBJ1-2; unclear D gene. Germline loops: CDR1 MNHNS, CDR2 SASEGT. Trimming cost V 0 bases and J 4 bases, with 12 bases left between them. The CDR3 is made up of 15 amino acids. CDR3 sequence reads: CASSEARLGTYGYTF. In nucleotides, the CDR3 is TGTGCCAGCAGTGAAGCCCGGCTGGGCACCTATGGCTACACCTTC.

The V and J genes are TRBV6-1 and TRBJ1-5, with 7 bases matching TRBD1. V gave up 4 bases and J gave up 7 bases; unmatched junction bases: 7. CDR1 and CDR2 (germline): MNHNS, SASEGT. The length of the CDR3 is 14 residues. This CDR3 is CASSGSGGNQPQHF. The CDR3 nucleotides are TGTGCCAGCAGTGGATCAGGGGGGAACCAGCCCCAGCATTTT.

The genes are TRBV5-6 and TRBJ2-7, with 7 bases that match TRBD1. This CDR3 is built from 14 residues. V trimming: 2 bases; J trimming: 2 bases; junction bases outside the gene matches: 4. The germline CDR1 and CDR2 sequences are SGHDT and YYEEEE. CDR3 amino acids: CASSFWDRPYEQYF. The CDR3, as DNA: TGTGCCAGCAGCTTCTGGGACAGACCCTACGAGCAGTACTTC.

V usage is TRBV25-1 and J usage is TRBJ2-7, with TRBD2 matching 7 bases. The CDR3 extends over 17 amino acids. The trim removed 5 bases at V and 2 bases at J, leaving 15 bases unmatched. Looked up from germline, CDR1 is MGHDK and CDR2 is SYGVNS. This CDR3 is CASSSKRGRDGAYEQYF. Here the CDR3 DNA reads TGTGCCAGCAGTTCCAAGCGGGGAAGGGATGGGGCCTACGAGCAGTACTTC.

V gene TRBV25-1 combines with J gene TRBJ2-7; D possibly matches TRBD1 or TRBD2 (5 bases each). The germline CDR1 and CDR2 sequences are MGHDK and SYGVNS. The CDR3 sequence is 15 residues long. V was clipped by 4 bases and J by 4 bases, with 17 bases between them. The CDR3 reads CASSVPGPRRYEQYF. The DNA for the CDR3 is TGTGCCAGCAGTGTGCCGGGACCGCGTCGGTACGAGCAGTACTTC.

A single count supports this clone. The CDR3 reads CASSQELGHGYTF. CDR3 nucleotide sequence: TGTGCCAGCAGCCAAGAACTCGGCCATGGCTACACCTTC. This chain uses TRBV14 with TRBJ1-2; D is unclear. The germline V gene has CDR1 SGHDN and CDR2 FVKESK. The CDR3 runs 13 residues. V was clipped by 0 bases and J by 6 bases, with 8 bases between them.

The chain joins TRBV11-2 to TRBJ2-6; no definite D call. The V and J ends lost 5 bases and 0 bases respectively, with 5 bases between them. The germline CDR1 and CDR2 sequences are SGHAT and FQNNGV. The CDR3 is made up of 14 amino acids. The CDR3 nucleotides read TGTGCCAGCAGCCCTGCCTCTGGGGCCAACGTCCTGACTTTC. Its protein is CASSPASGANVLTF. Filled out from reference TRBV11-2 and TRBJ2-6, the complete variable domain reads EAGVAQSPRYKIIEKRQSVAFWCNPISGHATLYWYQQILGQGPKLLIQFQNNGVVDDSQLPKDRFSAERLKGVDSTLKIQPAKLEDSAVYLCASSPASGANVLTFGAGSRLTVL.

The chain uses TRBV29-1 and TRBJ2-5; 7 bases are a match to TRBD1. V was clipped by 7 bases and J by 6 bases; unmatched bases: 14. Germline V gives CDR1 SQVTM, CDR2 ANQGSEA. This CDR3 is 14 amino acids long. The CDR3 spells CSADPRTGSQTQYF. The DNA of the CDR3 is TGCAGCGCCGACCCAAGGACAGGTAGCCAGACCCAGTACTTC.

The J gene is TRBJ1-2, the V gene TRBV2, with no clear D. The CDR3 is made up of 12 amino acids. V lost 4 bases, J lost 10 bases, and 13 bases lay in between. The germline V gene encodes CDR1 SNHLY and CDR2 FYNNEI. CDR3 in amino acids: CASSGLGPHYTF. The CDR3 DNA reads TGTGCCAGCAGTGGTCTCGGTCCCCACTACACCTTC.

This clone was counted a few times. The chain combines TRBV2 with TRBJ2-2, with D perhaps given as TRBD1 or TRBD2 (5 bases each). V lost 3 bases and J 7 bases, leaving 15 bases between the germline ends. The germline V gene has CDR1 SNHLY and CDR2 FYNNEI. CDR3 length: 15 amino acids. The DNA of the CDR3 is TGTGCCAGCAGTGAGGGACCCCATCGGGGCGGGGAGCTGTTTTTT. Translation gives CASSEGPHRGGELFF.

Remarks on this clone: This same CDR3 is encoded by further DNA sequences in the sample. The chain couples TRBV29-1 to TRBJ2-5; D ambiguous. CDR3 size: 12 residues. The V end was cut by 2 bases, the J end by 1 base, with 5 bases between. Germline V CDR1 and CDR2: SQVTM, ANQGSEA. The CDR3 DNA follows: TGCAGCGTTGAATCAGGCCAAGAGACCCAGTACTTC. As protein: CSVESGQETQYF.

This clone was seen a handful of times. The chain has TRBV5-1 and TRBJ2-1; either TRBD1 or TRBD2 may supply D (5 bases each). V gave up 4 bases and J gave up 0 bases, with 14 bases separating them. The CDR3 is made up of 16 amino acids. Germline loops: CDR1 SGHRS, CDR2 YFSETQ. The CDR3 DNA is TGCGCCAGCAGCGGGGGACGGTTAAGCTCCTACAATGAGCAGTTCTTC. It translates to CASSGGRLSSYNEQFF.

The genes are TRBV11-1 and TRBJ1-1; D ambiguous. V was trimmed by 3 bases and J by 1 base, leaving 18 bases between them. CDR1 SGHAT and CDR2 FQDESV come from the germline V gene (reference sequence). CDR3 length: 17 amino acids. For the CDR3, the DNA is TGTGCCAGCAGCTTTAGTGGCTTAATGGCAGGGAACACTGAAGCTTTCTTT. Its protein is CASSFSGLMAGNTEAFF.

This clone appeared once. CDR3 in amino acids: CASSPRGFGGYTF. CDR3 nucleotides: TGTGCCAGCAGCCCCCGTGGTTTTGGTGGCTACACCTTC. The chain is built from TRBV6-5 and TRBJ1-2, with D unresolved. This CDR3 has 13 amino acids. Germline CDR1 MNHEY, CDR2 SVGAGI. Trimming cost V 6 bases and J 7 bases, with 15 bases left between them.

The chain is built from TRBV27 and TRBJ2-7; 7 bases agree with TRBD1. This CDR3 has 13 residues. Looked up from germline, CDR1 is MNHEY and CDR2 is SMNVEV (reference sequence). With V trimmed by 5 bases and J by 4 bases, 5 bases remained unmatched. The DNA of the CDR3 is TGTGCCAGCAGTCAAATGACAGGGTACGAGCAGTACTTC. It yields the protein CASSQMTGYEQYF.

This chain links TRBV7-9 with TRBJ2-2, with D maybe TRBD2 (6 bases). Germline V gives CDR1 SEHNR, CDR2 FQNEAQ (reference sequence). Trimming left V 11 bases short and J 6 bases short, with 13 bases between. The CDR3 covers 12 residues. The chain's CDR3 is CAASGGAGELFF. For the CDR3, the DNA is TGTGCCGCCAGTGGCGGGGCCGGGGAGCTGTTTTTT.

The chain recombines TRBV30 with TRBJ2-1; D may match TRBD1 or TRBD2 (6 bases each). The CDR3 length is 15 residues. V gave up 0 bases and J gave up 7 bases, with 16 bases separating them. Germline assignment: CDR1 GTSNPN and CDR2 SVGIG (reference sequence). The chain's CDR3 is CAWSVLGGSRNEQFF. DNA of the CDR3: TGTGCCTGGAGTGTACTAGGGGGGTCGAGAAATGAGCAGTTCTTC.

The V and J genes are TRBV6-5 and TRBJ2-7; D ambiguous. V was pared by 7 bases and J by 3 bases, with 16 bases between. Germline loops: CDR1 MNHEY, CDR2 SVGAGI. This CDR3 is 14 amino acids long. The CDR3 here is CASTPTVSGYEQYF. The CDR3 DNA follows: TGTGCCAGCACCCCTACAGTGTCGGGCTACGAGCAGTACTTC.

The genes are TRBV30 and TRBJ2-7, with D possibly TRBD1 on 6 matching bases. Trimming pared 8 bases from V and 1 base from J, leaving 9 bases between. The length of the CDR3 is 11 residues. CDR1 is GTSNPN, CDR2 SVGIG, per germline (reference sequence). CDR3 in DNA: TGTGCCGTAGGGGGTTCCTACGAGCAGTACTTC. The encoded protein is CAVGGSYEQYF.

The chain employs TRBV20-1 and TRBJ1-6; D call uncertain. V lost 3 bases to trimming and J lost 10 bases, with 7 bases between them. The germline V gene has CDR1 DFQATT and CDR2 SNEGSKA (reference sequence). The CDR3 contains 11 residues. The CDR3 DNA reads as TGCAGTGCTAGTCTGGGATCACCCCTCCACTTT. Residues: CSASLGSPLHF.

This chain connects TRBV6-5 to TRBJ2-7; possible D gene TRBD2, 5 bases. This CDR3 region has 14 residues. Trimming left V 5 bases short and J 7 bases short, with 18 bases between. Germline assignment: CDR1 MNHEY and CDR2 SVGAGI. CDR3 amino acids: CASSPLVGTGEQYF. In DNA form, the CDR3 reads TGTGCCAGCAGTCCCCTCGTGGGTACGGGGGAGCAGTACTTC.

A single count supports this clone. V gene TRBV30 combines with J gene TRBJ1-5; D is unclear. This CDR3 contains 13 residues. Germline CDR1 is GTSNPN and CDR2 is SVGIG (reference sequence). Trimming stripped 1 base from V and 2 bases from J, with 6 bases between. CDR3 sequence (DNA): TGTGCCTGGAGTGAGAATCGCAATCAGCCCCAGCATTTT. Residues: CAWSENRNQPQHF.

This clone has just a few counts. The V and J genes are TRBV29-1 and TRBJ2-1, with TRBD1 matching 7 bases. Germline assignment: CDR1 SQVTM and CDR2 ANQGSEA. V lost 3 bases, J lost 6 bases, and 5 bases stayed unmatched. This CDR3 has 13 residues. This chain's CDR3 is CSVDLGDSNEQFF. Written as DNA, the CDR3 is TGCAGCGTTGACCTTGGGGACAGCAATGAGCAGTTCTTC.

This clone turned up a few times. This chain joins TRBV29-1 and TRBJ1-1; possibly TRBD1 for D (6 bases). CDR1 is SQVTM and CDR2 is ANQGSEA in the germline V gene. Trimming took off 4 bases at V and 1 base at J, with 28 bases between the two ends. The length of the CDR3 is 19 residues. The CDR3 nucleotides are TGCAGCGTTGTTGAGTGGGGGACACAGTTGAGGGGCCCGAACACTGAAGCTTTCTTT. This sequence encodes CSVVEWGTQLRGPNTEAFF. The full variable domain, in which reference TRBV29-1 and TRBJ1-1 provide the parts outside the CDR3, is SAVISQKPSRDICQRGTSLTIQCQVDSQVTMMFWYRQQPGQSLTLIATANQGSEATYESGFVIDKFPISRPNLTFSTLTVSNMSPEDSSIYLCSVVEWGTQLRGPNTEAFFGQGTRLTVV.